This T cell receptor (beta chain) was documented in a study of blood T cell repertoires in COVID-19. CDR1 is SGHNT and CDR2 is YYREEE in the germline V gene (reference sequence). V trimming: 3 bases; J trimming: 0 bases; junction bases outside the gene matches: 5. CDR3 length equals 17 residues. In Cohort 3, a recovered donor had either two negative PCRs, clearance, or symptom resolution. Generated by immunoSEQ multiplex PCR, the TCRdb table keeps only in-frame clones and is missing some. This sample has roughly 300,000 clones, with about 90% found just once. The TCR sequence derives from a woman aged 25 to 39 who had recovered from COVID-19. V usage is TRBV5-4 and J usage is TRBJ1-6; 8 bases agree with TRBD1. The sequencing input was PBMCs or T cells enriched from blood (not recorded which). DNA of the CDR3: TGTGCCAGCAGCTATAGGACAGGGAGCTCCTATAATTCACCCCTCCACTTT. Protein: CASSYRTGSSYNSPLHF. Together with reference TRBV5-4 and TRBJ1-6, the CDR3 gives the full variable domain: ETGVTQSPTHLIKTRGQQVTLRCSSQSGHNTVSWYQQALGQGPQFIFQYYREEENGRGNFPPRFSGLQFPNYSSELNVNALELDDSALYLCASSYRTGSSYNSPLHFGNGTRLTVT.